Sequencing of this T cell receptor (beta chain) was carried out in a study of T-cell memory formation after mild COVID-19. The germline gives CDR1 SGHRS, CDR2 YFSETQ. CDR3 length: 13 residues. V was clipped by 2 bases and J by 4 bases, with 10 bases between them. Libraries for TCRalpha and TCRbeta carried sample barcodes and unique molecular identifiers via 5'RACE. TCRdb re-analysed the 5' RACE reads in MiXCR, keeping a single row per CDR3 protein. This sample yields about 350,000 distinct CDR3 sequences, of which roughly an eighth are seen a single time; about 20% belongs to the top ten. This receptor was taken from a man younger than 35 who had mild COVID-19 (a few samples of this study predate the infection). Cell type and time point are not known. The J gene is TRBJ2-7, the V gene TRBV5-1; unclear D gene. The sequenced material came from PBMCs or a T cell subset sorted from them (not recorded which). The CDR3: CASSLTVWYEQYF. In DNA form, the CDR3 reads TGCGCCAGCAGCTTAACGGTATGGTACGAGCAGTACTTC.